The table lists the clone carrying this T cell receptor beta chain with many counts. The record originates from a study of T cells in Graves' hyperthyroidism and ophthalmopathy. Using RNA transcripts as the source, TCR beta CDR3 regions were amplified. RT-PCR in the first round (using the HTBI primer set) targeted the TCR CDR3. Via MiXCR, TCRdb re-called the multiplex PCR reads, giving one row per CDR3 protein. This table holds about 300,000 distinct CDR3 sequences, around a quarter found once. This CDR3 spans 14 amino acids. Germline CDR1 is MNHEY and CDR2 is SVGEGT. V lost 5 bases and J lost 7, with 17 bases in between.

This sequence was found in a middle-aged man with Graves' hyperthyroidism that later progressed to Graves' ophthalmopathy. The sample consisted of blood. This sequence joins TRBV6-2 or TRBV6-3 and TRBJ1-1; a weak D match, TRBD1 (5 bases). In DNA form, the CDR3 reads TGTGCCAGCAGTGCCCAGTGGGGCAGTGGTGAAGCTTTCTTT. It is translated as CASSAQWGSGEAFF.